This T cell receptor beta chain is drawn from a study of CD8+ T cells in alopecia areata listed by TCRdb under 2018. Describing the broader study: Female C3H/HeJ recipients, roughly 6-10 weeks old, were grafted with skin from C3H/HeJ donors with spontaneous alopecia (about 6-12 months old). To study T cell clonal expansion in alopecia areata, the researchers applied high-throughput TCRbeta sequencing to both the C3H/HeJ mouse model and human patients. On the human side, TCRbeta sequencing was run on scalp tissue and on sorted CD4+ and CD8+ peripheral blood T cells from healthy controls and from alopecia areata patients with either patchy or totalis/universalis disease. Scalp clonality was compared across normal scalp (n=4), patchy alopecia areata scalp (n=8), and alopecia totalis/universalis scalp (n=8). RNA was obtained with the PAXgene miRNA kit for fixed scalp, the miRNeasy kit for PBMCs, and the RNeasy kit for mouse skin. TCRbeta CDR3 regions were amplified by immunoSEQ multiplex PCR with 35 Vbeta forward and 13 Jbeta reverse primers.

Receptors were amplified or captured by the immunoSEQ multiplex PCR assay. RNA was extracted from all samples and reverse transcribed into cDNA as template for TCR sequencing. SuperScript III was used to make first-strand cDNA, primed with a 2:1 mix of oligo-dT and random hexamers. A synthetic immune receptor repertoire was used to assess amplification bias, and residual bias was removed computationally. Libraries were sequenced on Illumina HiSeq with 60 bp reads covering the CDR3, read from J toward V. Turning to the authors' computational methods: Raw reads were preprocessed to remove errors, and CDR3 was defined by IMGT conventions from the conserved cysteine to phenylalanine. Clonality was computed by normalizing Shannon entropy by log2 of the number of productive unique TCRs and subtracting the result from 1. Scalp TCRbeta sequences were cross-referenced with sorted blood CD4 and CD8 repertoires so that the CD4 or CD8 identity of scalp clones could be inferred. The table comes from immuneACCESS by way of TCRdb, which keeps in-frame sequences with V and J called. Part of the clones is missing from these tables; in studies checked, under half for an unresolved V gene and the rest for unknown reasons. D and trimming come from the DNA, and the V and J calls and clone size come from that table. This sample has over 250,000 clones, none of them a singleton. The ten largest clones add up to approximately 1.2% of the sample.

Pooled mouse cutaneous lymph node cells were stained for CD4, CD8alpha, NKG2D, NKG2ACE and other markers and were then sorted on a BD Influx. As for this clone: Its antigen is not yet known. Gene designations and germline sequences in this entry are those of the mouse. With the read ending 4 residues before the CDR3 end, the germline J gene is used to fill in that end.

Broader findings and caveats from the paper: Unlike mouse skin, which is dominated by gammadelta T cells, normal human skin has resident alphabeta T cells that are also sequenced, and this complicates analysis of the scalp TCR repertoire. Compared with mice, TCR sequences shared between patients were less clear, possibly partly because of HLA diversity across the patient population. Compared with normal scalp, lesional scalp, particularly in alopecia totalis/universalis, had higher clonality and more expanded CD8+ clones, which suggests antigenic drive.

The CDR3 holds 14 amino acids from the cysteine to the phenylalanine. The DNA shown is the part of the CDR3 that was read: 30 bases, in frame from base 1. The V end gives up 8 bases and the J end 1 base, leaving 4 bases in the junction not matched to a gene. As encoded in the germline V gene, CDR1 is GKSSPN while CDR2 is SITVG. This sequence originates from a C3H/HeJ mouse with alopecia areata. For this strain, the MHC haplotype is H2-k. Material for sequencing was CD4+ T cells sorted from a lymph node. The chain is encoded by TRBV31 joined to TRBJ2-5; 12 of the junction bases match TRBD2. CDR3 bases read: TGTGCCCTTGACTGGGGGGGCGACCAAGAC. Its coded protein is CALDWGGDQD. Given in full, the CDR3 is CALDWGGDQDTQYF.